This passage covers 2 T cell receptor beta chains from one sample sequenced in a study of blood T cell repertoires in COVID-19. Clones were read by immunoSEQ multiplex PCR, and TCRdb kept only the in-frame ones, dropping some. The sample holds about 270,000 clones, around 81% seen once. The sequencing sample was made of peripheral blood. The receptors stem from a woman aged 55-69 years with active or convalescent COVID-19.

V and J are TRBV4-1 and TRBJ1-3, with D uncertain. This CDR3 comprises 16 residues. Germline CDR1 reads MGHRA; CDR2 reads YSYEKL. Trimming removed 1 base from V and 3 bases from J, with 13 bases in between. CDR3 in amino acids: CASSQAQVLGGNTIYF. DNA of the CDR3: TGCGCCAGCAGCCAAGCCCAGGTCCTCGGTGGAAACACCATATATTTT.

This clone was recorded only once. The chain employs TRBV18 and TRBJ1-1; D might be TRBD1 (5 bases). The germline V gene encodes CDR1 KGHSH and CDR2 LQKENI. The CDR3 is made up of 14 amino acids. Between the trimmed V and J ends, which lost 3 bases and 3 bases, there was a span of 11 bases. The CDR3 sequence is CASSPEGSDTEAFF. The CDR3 nucleotides read TGTGCCAGCTCACCGGAGGGGTCTGACACTGAAGCTTTCTTT.